This T cell receptor (beta chain) is from a study of immune evolution from preneoplasia to lung adenocarcinoma. H&E slides confirmed each diagnosis, reviewed by two pathologists independently. Worth noting for this clone: No antigen is known for it.

The study, taken as a whole, reports: Top clone share appeared to fall from AAH through AIS, MIA, adenocarcinoma. Later-stage lesions appeared to have more T cells, more diversity, less clonality.

Method: immunoSEQ multiplex PCR; TCRdb's copy keeps in-frame clones and lacks some. The sample records about 7,900 clones, about 77% being singletons. The germline CDR1 and CDR2 sequences are ENHRY and SYGVKD. The trim removed 11 bases at V and 7 bases at J, leaving 6 bases unmatched. The CDR3 covers 11 residues. The sequencing input was FFPE adjacent normal lung tissue. The origin of this receptor is a person aged 70 to 85 with lung adenocarcinoma. The chain links TRBV10-3 to TRBJ2-7, with 9 bases matching TRBD1. The CDR3 nucleotides read TGTGCCGCACAGGGGGCAGGGGAGCAGTACTTC. Its translation: CAAQGAGEQYF.